Listed here are 25 T cell receptor beta chains from one sample, sequenced in a study of spatial heterogeneity in lung cancer. Study-wide results and limits: Mutation tallies in tumors tracked expanded intratumoral alpha and beta TCR counts.

The time point was: sample taken at primary tumor resection. TCRdb reprocessed the 5' RACE reads with MiXCR, giving one entry per CDR3 protein. The table lists some 16,000 distinct CDR3 sequences, 6% to 7% of them singletons. Their specific antigens are unknown. The sample in question was lung tumor tissue, obtained at surgery. Receptor source: a female donor with early-stage non-small cell lung cancer.

This clonotype was detected only a few times. This beta chain turned up in a library designed for alpha chains; as an off-target read, its abundance says little. The V call is TRBV19, the J call TRBJ1-5; tentative D call: TRBD1 (6 bases). Trimming left V 5 bases short and J 6 bases short, with 14 bases between. CDR1 is LNHDA, CDR2 SQIVND, per germline (reference sequence). The CDR3 loop spans 14 amino acids. For the CDR3, the DNA is TGTGCCAGTAGTTCGGACAGACTCGGTCAGCCCCAGCATTTT. Protein product: CASSSDRLGQPQHF.

This clonotype was found many times. Because this beta chain is a stray read in a library intended to capture alpha chains, its abundance should not be given much weight. This chain links TRBV7-3 with TRBJ2-1, with TRBD1 as a possible D gene (6 bases). Germline V CDR1 and CDR2: SGHTA, FQGTGA. The CDR3 consists of 14 residues. V dropped 4 bases and J dropped 8 bases, with 15 bases sitting between them. The CDR3 spells CASSSGTRLDEQFF. The CDR3, as DNA: TGTGCCAGCAGCTCCGGGACAAGATTGGATGAGCAGTTCTTC.

Many counts were recorded for this clonotype. This beta chain slipped into a library made for alpha chains as a stray read, so its size is not meaningful. The chain uses TRBV5-1 and TRBJ1-3; D possibly corresponds to TRBD1 (6 bases). Trimming cost V 1 base and J 2 bases, with 13 bases left between them. Germline V gene lookup returns CDR1 SGHRS and CDR2 YFSETQ. The CDR3 runs to 16 residues. The CDR3 coding sequence is TGCGCCAGCAGCTTGCTCCAGGGGACGGCTGGAAACACCATATATTTT. This translates into CASSLLQGTAGNTIYF.

This clonotype occurred many times. This beta chain is an unintended read in a library built for alpha chains; its size means little. The chain links TRBV2 to TRBJ1-1; 10 bases line up with TRBD1. J gave up 3 bases and V 5 bases, and 3 bases lay outside the gene matches. The CDR3 runs 14 residues. Germline CDR1 reads SNHLY; CDR2 reads FYNNEI. The CDR3 DNA reads TGTGCCAGCAGTCCCGGGACAGGGGACACTGAAGCTTTCTTT. Translating it yields CASSPGTGDTEAFF.

This clonotype was counted between two and nine times. A library prepared for alpha chains yielded this beta chain as an off-target read; its size is of little meaning. This chain connects TRBV9 to TRBJ2-2; D is perhaps TRBD1 or TRBD2 (5 bases each). Between the trimmed V and J ends, which lost 3 bases and 2 bases, there was a span of 11 bases. From germline, CDR1 is SGDLS and CDR2 YYNGEE. The CDR3 extends over 15 amino acids. The CDR3 bases are TGTGCCAGCAGCGCTGGGGGAACTAACACCGGGGAGCTGTTTTTT. Protein product: CASSAGGTNTGELFF.

Ten or more counts support this clonotype. Because this beta chain is a stray read in a library intended to capture alpha chains, its abundance should not be given much weight. The chain combines TRBV9 with TRBJ2-3; 14 nucleotides agree with TRBD2. The V gene end was trimmed by 3 bases and the J gene end by 2 bases; junction bases not matched to a gene: 2. The CDR3 spans 16 residues. The germline V gene encodes CDR1 SGDLS and CDR2 YYNGEE. CDR3 coding DNA: TGTGCCAGCAGCGGGGGACTAGCGGGGGTCACAGATACGCAGTATTTT. Translation: CASSGGLAGVTDTQYF.

The table lists this clonotype with many counts. As an off-target read in a library built for alpha chains, this beta chain has a frequency of little significance. The rearrangement uses TRBV5-4 and TRBJ1-1, with D maybe TRBD1 (5 bases). CDR1 and CDR2 (germline): SGHNT, YYREEE (reference sequence). The CDR3 has 12 amino acids. The germline V and J ends were trimmed by 0 bases and 10 bases, with 10 bases remaining between them. This CDR3 reads CASSLDGQGAFF. The CDR3 DNA reads as TGTGCCAGCAGCTTGGATGGCCAGGGAGCTTTCTTT. The variable domain in full, completed from reference TRBV5-4 and TRBJ1-1, reads ETGVTQSPTHLIKTRGQQVTLRCSSQSGHNTVSWYQQALGQGPQFIFQYYREEENGRGNFPPRFSGLQFPNYSSELNVNALELDDSALYLCASSLDGQGAFFGQGTRLTVV.

In its sample, this clonotype is medium-sized (0.01 to 0.1%). This beta chain came through as a stray read in a library set up for alpha chains, and its size says little. The gene calls are TRBV28 and TRBJ2-1, with no clear D. Germline CDR1 reads MDHEN; CDR2 reads SYDVKM. This CDR3 is 14 amino acids long. Trimming removed 5 bases at V and 7 bases at J, with 15 bases between. The CDR3 loop is CASSPGTVGNEQFF. In DNA form, the CDR3 reads TGTGCCAGCAGTCCCGGTACGGTAGGTAATGAGCAGTTCTTC.

This clonotype was detected only a few times. With the library built for alpha chains, this beta chain is off target and its frequency is not meaningful. The DNA for the CDR3 is TGCGCCAGCAGCCAGCGGGGGGGCTTTCGAGAGACCCAGTACTTC. Translating it yields CASSQRGGFRETQYF. The genes are TRBV4-1 and TRBJ2-5; 9 bases align to TRBD2. Germline values: CDR1 MGHRA, CDR2 YSYEKL. The V and J ends lost 3 bases and 4 bases, in that order; junction bases with no gene match: 6. This CDR3 contains 15 residues.

This clonotype has at least ten counts. Being off target in a library aimed at alpha chains, this beta chain has a size of little meaning. This chain joins TRBV20-1 and TRBJ1-5, with 12 nucleotides matching TRBD1. Looked up from germline, CDR1 is DFQATT and CDR2 is SNEGSKA (reference sequence). The CDR3 consists of 19 residues. Trimming at V came to 0 bases and at J to 5 bases, leaving 14 bases not matched to a gene. In DNA form, the CDR3 reads TGCAGTGCTAGAGACACCGGGACAGGGGGCCCTGCGAACTATCAGCCCCAGCATTTT. It specifies CSARDTGTGGPANYQPQHF.

This clonotype was counted many times. Because the library targeted alpha chains, this beta chain is an off-target read whose size means little. The gene calls are TRBV20-1 and TRBJ1-1; the match to TRBD1 covers 7 bases. This CDR3 has 12 residues. CDR1 is DFQATT, CDR2 SNEGSKA, per germline (reference sequence). Trimming took 7 bases from V and 8 from J; bases not matched to a gene: 10. DNA for the CDR3: TGCAGTGGGAGGGGGCATGAGGTAGAAGCTTTCTTT. This translates into CSGRGHEVEAFF.

This clonotype was recorded at least ten times. Because this beta chain is a stray read in a library intended to capture alpha chains, its abundance should not be given much weight. The V gene is TRBV12-3 or TRBV12-4, the J gene TRBJ1-1, with D possibly being TRBD1 (5 bases). Trimming cost V 2 bases and J 4 bases, with 14 bases left between them. The CDR3 length is 15 residues. The CDR3 sequence is CASSLHGGVTTEAFF. DNA of the CDR3: TGTGCCAGCAGTTTACATGGAGGGGTAACCACTGAAGCTTTCTTT.

This clonotype was counted many times. Little can be read into the size of this beta chain, an off-target read in a library designed for alpha chains. This chain connects TRBV5-1 to TRBJ1-1; 7 bases align to TRBD1. The CDR3 has 13 residues. V was clipped by 3 bases and J by 3 bases; unmatched bases: 2. Per the germline V gene, CDR1 is SGHRS and CDR2 is YFSETQ. Written as DNA, the CDR3 is TGCGCCAGCAGCTACAGGGGAGACACTGAAGCTTTCTTT. It translates to CASSYRGDTEAFF.

This clonotype has ten or more counts. This beta chain is off target for a library built for alpha chains, so its abundance means little. The chain recombines TRBV29-1 with TRBJ1-2; D is unresolved. Germline lookup yields CDR1 SQVTM and CDR2 ANQGSEA. Trimming shortened V by 1 base and J by 1 base, and 16 bases separated the two germline ends. CDR3 length equals 16 residues. The CDR3 loop reads CSVEAHGPRDNYGYTF. The CDR3 region has the DNA TGCAGCGTTGAAGCTCACGGTCCCAGAGATAACTATGGCTACACCTTC.

By proportion, this clonotype is medium-sized. The size of this beta chain means little, since it is a stray read in a library made for alpha chains. J is TRBJ2-3 and V is TRBV11-2; a weak D match, TRBD2 (6 bases). Germline V gives CDR1 SGHAT, CDR2 FQNNGV. CDR3 size: 14 residues. V lost 7 bases and J 2 bases, leaving 13 bases between the germline ends. The chain's CDR3 is CASNPGLPTDTQYF. The DNA of the CDR3 is TGTGCCAGCAATCCGGGACTCCCCACAGATACGCAGTATTTT.

This clonotype was seen ten or more times. In a library made to pick up alpha chains, this beta chain is a stray read with a size that means little. The J gene is TRBJ1-2, the V gene TRBV7-9; the D is unclear. V was pared by 5 bases and J by 4 bases, with 14 bases between. Germline CDR1 SEHNR, CDR2 FQNEAQ (reference sequence). This CDR3 is 14 amino acids long. The CDR3 reads CASSPREGFYGYTF. The CDR3 DNA sequence: TGTGCCAGCAGCCCCCGCGAGGGTTTCTATGGCTACACCTTC.

This clonotype has a count of ten or more. This beta chain is off target for a library built for alpha chains, so its abundance means little. The gene calls are TRBV11-2 and TRBJ1-1; 7 nucleotides line up with TRBD1. V dropped 8 bases and J dropped 4; count of bases not matched to a gene: 4. The germline gives CDR1 SGHAT, CDR2 FQNNGV. This CDR3 comprises 12 residues. The CDR3 loop reads CASRDRATEAFF. The CDR3 DNA reads TGTGCCAGCCGAGACAGGGCCACTGAAGCTTTCTTT.

This clonotype was counted many times. The library was designed around alpha chains, so this beta chain is a stray read whose abundance carries little weight. The V call is TRBV14, the J call TRBJ2-3; D unresolved. The germline V gene encodes CDR1 SGHDN and CDR2 FVKESK. The ends were cut back, 4 bases at V and 5 bases at J, with 13 bases in the middle. The CDR3 is made up of 14 amino acids. CDR3 nucleotides: TGTGCCAGCAGCCTCCCCTCCGTCGGAGATACGCAGTATTTT. Residues: CASSLPSVGDTQYF.

There are a few counts of this clonotype. This beta chain was picked up by a library intended for alpha chains and is off target, so its count carries little meaning. The J gene is TRBJ1-2, the V gene TRBV6-5; D is perhaps TRBD1 (5 bases). The CDR3 has 16 amino acids. Trimming shortened V by 6 bases and J by 0 bases, and 17 bases separated the two germline ends. Germline V gene data show CDR1 as MNHEY and CDR2 as SVGAGI. The CDR3 DNA sequence: TGTGCCAGCAGACGGGGCGGCTTCCTAACTAACTATGGCTACACCTTC. This translates into CASRRGGFLTNYGYTF.

This clonotype was found many times. Since the library was made to target alpha chains, this beta chain is a stray read and its abundance is not meaningful. The V and J genes are TRBV6-5 and TRBJ2-5, with D possibly TRBD2 on 5 matching bases. V lost 4 bases and J lost 1, with 22 bases in between. This CDR3 has 18 residues. Germline CDR1 is MNHEY and CDR2 is SVGAGI. DNA for the CDR3: TGTGCCAGCAGTTCGGCAGAGGGTGGCAGGAGCATCCAAGAGACCCAGTACTTC. Protein sequence: CASSSAEGGRSIQETQYF.

To note about this clonotype: Little can be read into the size of this beta chain, an off-target read in a library designed for alpha chains. This chain uses TRBV9 with TRBJ2-1, with 9 bases fitting TRBD2. This CDR3 contains 14 residues. The trim removed 0 bases at V and 5 bases at J, leaving 0 bases unmatched. CDR1 is SGDLS, CDR2 YYNGEE, per germline. The CDR3 protein is CASSVGLADNEQFF. The CDR3 bases are TGTGCCAGCAGCGTAGGACTAGCGGACAATGAGCAGTTCTTC.

This clonotype was seen repeatedly, ten times or more. A library prepared for alpha chains yielded this beta chain as an off-target read; its size is of little meaning. This chain links TRBV6-1 with TRBJ1-6, with D tentatively TRBD1 (5 bases). Germline V gene lookup returns CDR1 MNHNS and CDR2 SASEGT. Trimming took off 7 bases at V and 7 bases at J, with 14 bases between the two ends. The CDR3 length is 14 residues. CDR3 residues: CASKLRDGNSPLHF. For the CDR3, the DNA is TGTGCCAGCAAGCTCCGGGACGGCAATTCACCCCTCCACTTT.

This clonotype was counted at least ten times. The library was built for alpha chains, so this beta chain is an off-target read and its size means little. The V gene is TRBV10-3, the J gene TRBJ2-2; D is unclear. The length of the CDR3 is 14 residues. Looked up from germline, CDR1 is ENHRY and CDR2 is SYGVKD. V gave up 2 bases and J gave up 1 base, with 5 bases separating them. The CDR3: CAISEGQNTGELFF. The DNA for the CDR3 is TGTGCCATCAGTGAGGGGCAGAACACCGGGGAGCTGTTTTTT.

This clonotype occurred many times. In a library made to pick up alpha chains, this beta chain is a stray read with a size that means little. The chain has TRBV12-3 or TRBV12-4 and TRBJ2-7, with TRBD2 matching 10 bases. There are 14 residues in the CDR3. Trimming at V came to 7 bases and at J to 2 bases, leaving 5 bases not matched to a gene. The DNA of the CDR3 is TGTGCCAGCACCTCTAGCGGGGGAACCTACGAGCAGTACTTC. This encodes CASTSSGGTYEQYF.

In its sample, this clonotype was seen many times. This beta chain lies outside the target of a library built for alpha chains; its clone size means little. V and J are TRBV7-3 and TRBJ2-1; 12 bases match TRBD2. Germline assignment: CDR1 SGHTA and CDR2 FQGTGA. Trimming removed 3 bases from V and 2 bases from J; junction bases left unmatched: 2. This CDR3 is 16 amino acids long. The CDR3 nucleotides are TGTGCCAGCAGCTTTACTAGCGGGGGGACCTACAATGAGCAGTTCTTC. Amino acids: CASSFTSGGTYNEQFF.